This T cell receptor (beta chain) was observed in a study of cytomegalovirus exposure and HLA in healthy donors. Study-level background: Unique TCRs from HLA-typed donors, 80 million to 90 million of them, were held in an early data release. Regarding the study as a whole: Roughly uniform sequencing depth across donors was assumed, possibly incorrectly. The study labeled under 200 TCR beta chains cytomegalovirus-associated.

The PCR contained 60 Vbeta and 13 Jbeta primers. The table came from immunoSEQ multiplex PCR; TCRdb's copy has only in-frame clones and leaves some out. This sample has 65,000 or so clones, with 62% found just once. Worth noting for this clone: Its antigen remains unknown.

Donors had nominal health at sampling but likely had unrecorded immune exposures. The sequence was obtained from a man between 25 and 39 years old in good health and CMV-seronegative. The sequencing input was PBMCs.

CDR3 amino acids: CASSLGFDAGARETQYF. The CDR3 DNA is TGTGCCAGCAGCTTGGGGTTTGATGCGGGGGCCCGGGAGACCCAGTACTTC. The V call is TRBV5-8, the J call TRBJ2-5; tentatively, D is TRBD2 (7 bases). Trimming cost V 0 bases and J 5 bases, with 20 bases left between them. This CDR3 comprises 17 residues. Germline V gives CDR1 SGHTS, CDR2 YDEGEE.